The 6 T cell receptor beta chains below all came from one sample that was sequenced in a study of T cell responses to AZD1222 COVID-19 vaccine. Profiling relied on immunoSEQ multiplex PCR, and the TCRdb table lists in-frame clones only, not all of them. The data hold roughly 150,000 clones, with approximately 90% observed a single time. This sample comprised peripheral blood, obtained on day 0 of AZD1222 vaccination. The receptors derive from an adult in good health.

A single count supports this clone. The chain recombines TRBV10-3 with TRBJ2-3; D remains ambiguous. The CDR3 is made up of 14 amino acids. Per the germline V gene, CDR1 is ENHRY and CDR2 is SYGVKD. The V end was cut by 3 bases, the J end by 0 bases, with 7 bases between. The CDR3 coding sequence is TGTGCCATCAGTGACAGACCTAGCACAGATACGCAGTATTTT. It yields the protein CAISDRPSTDTQYF.

The J gene is TRBJ2-7, the V gene TRBV5-6, with 8 nucleotides matching TRBD1. V shed 2 bases, J shed 5 bases, and the junction held 9 bases outside the gene matches. The CDR3 is made up of 15 amino acids. Germline assignment: CDR1 SGHDT and CDR2 YYEEEE. The CDR3: CASSFGQGAVHEQYF. The DNA of the CDR3 is TGTGCCAGCAGCTTCGGGCAGGGGGCTGTCCACGAGCAGTACTTC. Variable domain in full (rest from reference TRBV5-6 and TRBJ2-7): DAGVTQSPTHLIKTRGQQVTLRCSPKSGHDTVSWYQQALGQGPQFIFQYYEEEERQRGNFPDRFSGHQFPNYSSELNVNALLLGDSALYLCASSFGQGAVHEQYFGPGTRLTVT.

V is TRBV2 and J is TRBJ2-3; D call uncertain. Germline V CDR1 and CDR2: SNHLY, FYNNEI. This CDR3 spans 11 amino acids. Trimming pared 5 bases from V and 6 bases from J, leaving 6 bases between. CDR3 nucleotide sequence: TGTGCCAGCAGTAGGGTCGATACGCAGTATTTT. Translated: CASSRVDTQYF.

The rearrangement joins TRBV7-2 to TRBJ2-6; D not certain. Germline loops: CDR1 SGHTA, CDR2 FQGNSA. Trimming took 4 bases from V and 2 from J, leaving 9 bases between them. The CDR3 runs 15 residues. CDR3 DNA: TGTGCCAGCAGCTCCCTTGGAACTGGGGCCAACGTCCTGACTTTC. It is translated as CASSSLGTGANVLTF.

The V call is TRBV7-9, the J call TRBJ1-1, with 8 bases that match TRBD1. The germline gives CDR1 SEHNR, CDR2 FQNEAQ (reference sequence). This CDR3 has 14 residues. Trimming at V came to 5 bases and at J to 5 bases, leaving 7 bases not matched to a gene. CDR3 bases: TGTGCCAGCAGCCTCGACAGGGGTAGAACTGAAGCTTTCTTT. It codes for CASSLDRGRTEAFF.

The CDR3 region is CASSIRVRDGGGRGYTF. The CDR3 region has the DNA TGTGCCAGTAGTATAAGAGTGCGGGACGGCGGGGGTCGGGGCTACACCTTC. This chain uses TRBV19 with TRBJ1-2; D may be TRBD1 (5 bases). The CDR3 loop spans 17 amino acids. The germline V gene encodes CDR1 LNHDA and CDR2 SQIVND (reference sequence). Trimming shortened V by 2 bases and J by 8 bases, and 24 bases separated the two germline ends.